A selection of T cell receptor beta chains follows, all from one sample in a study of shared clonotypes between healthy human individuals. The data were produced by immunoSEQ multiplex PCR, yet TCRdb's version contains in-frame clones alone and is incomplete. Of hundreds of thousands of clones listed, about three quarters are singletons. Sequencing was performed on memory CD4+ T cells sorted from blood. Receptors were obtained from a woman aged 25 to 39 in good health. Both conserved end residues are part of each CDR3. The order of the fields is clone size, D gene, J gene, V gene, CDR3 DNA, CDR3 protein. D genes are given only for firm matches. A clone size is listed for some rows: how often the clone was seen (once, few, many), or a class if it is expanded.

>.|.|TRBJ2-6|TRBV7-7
TGTGCCAGCAGCCCCTCTGGGGCCAACGTCCTGACTTTC
CASSPSGANVLTF
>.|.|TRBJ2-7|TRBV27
TGTGCCAGCAGTACGGGCCAGAACTACGAGCAGTACTTC
CASSTGQNYEQYF
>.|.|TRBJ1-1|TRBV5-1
TGCGCCAGCAGCTTTAGTATGCCGGATACTGAAGCTTTCTTT
CASSFSMPDTEAFF
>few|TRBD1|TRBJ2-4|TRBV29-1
TGCAGCGTTGCGGTGACAGGGGTTGGGAACATTCAGTACTTC
CSVAVTGVGNIQYF
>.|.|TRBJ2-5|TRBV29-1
TGCAGCGTACTGAGGGGGGAGACCCAGTACTTC
CSVLRGETQYF
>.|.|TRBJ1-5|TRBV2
TGTGCCAGCCATGAGACGTACGGAGATCAGCCCCAGCATTTT
CASHETYGDQPQHF
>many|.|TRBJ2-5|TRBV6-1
TGTGCCAGCAGTGCTGGACTTACGAGGGAGACCCAGTACTTC
CASSAGLTRETQYF
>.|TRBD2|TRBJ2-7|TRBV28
TGTGCCAGCGGGCCTAGCGGGATGAAAAACGAGCAGTACTTC
CASGPSGMKNEQYF
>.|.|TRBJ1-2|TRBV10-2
TGCGCCAGCAGTGAGGAGGGGTCCTATGGCTACACCTTC
CASSEEGSYGYTF
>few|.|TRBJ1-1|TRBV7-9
TGTGCCAGCAGCTTAACACGGAACACTGAAGCTTTCTTT
CASSLTRNTEAFF
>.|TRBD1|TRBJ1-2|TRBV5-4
TGTGCCAGCAGCTTGGATCCAGGGGGCGATGGCTACACCTTC
CASSLDPGGDGYTF
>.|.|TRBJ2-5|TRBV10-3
TGTGCCATCAGTGAGTCGGAGACCCAGTACTTC
CAISESETQYF
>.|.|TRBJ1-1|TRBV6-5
TGTGCCAGCCGTGCCGGCAGGGCGAACACTGAAGCTTTCTTT
CASRAGRANTEAFF
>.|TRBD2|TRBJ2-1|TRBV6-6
TGTGCCAGCAGAACTAGCGGAGAGGACAATGAGCAGTTCTTC
CASRTSGEDNEQFF
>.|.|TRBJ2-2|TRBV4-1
TGCGCCAGCAGCCAAGATATCCTACCCACCGGGGAGCTGTTTTTT
CASSQDILPTGELFF
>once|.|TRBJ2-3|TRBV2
TGTGCCAGCAGTGCAAGGGGCACAGATACGCAGTATTTT
CASSARGTDTQYF
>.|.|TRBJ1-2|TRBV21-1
TGTGCCAGCAGCAAAGCGCTTTCAGGGTACTATGGCTACACCTTC
CASSKALSGYYGYTF
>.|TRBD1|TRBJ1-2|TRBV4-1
TGCGCCAGCAGCCATACAGACAGGGAAAACTATGGCTACACCTTC
CASSHTDRENYGYTF
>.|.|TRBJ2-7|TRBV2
TGTGCCAGCAGTACACAGGGTGCGCACTACGAGCAGTACTTC
CASSTQGAHYEQYF
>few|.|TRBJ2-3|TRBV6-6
TGTGCCAGCGGGGTTCGACGGAGCACAGATACGCAGTATTTT
CASGVRRSTDTQYF
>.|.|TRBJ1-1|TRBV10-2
TGCGCCAGCAGTGAGTACGGAGGGGTGAACACTGAAGCTTTCTTT
CASSEYGGVNTEAFF
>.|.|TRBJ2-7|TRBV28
TGTGCCAGTAGAACAGGGTCTACCTACGAGCAGTACTTC
CASRTGSTYEQYF
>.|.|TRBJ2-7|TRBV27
TGTGCCAGCAGTTTATCGCAGTATCCCTACGAGCAGTACTTC
CASSLSQYPYEQYF
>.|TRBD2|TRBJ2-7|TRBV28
TGTGCCAGCAGTTTTATCGTCAACAAGGGCGGGAGGGCTAGAGAGCAGTACTTC
CASSFIVNKGGRAREQYF
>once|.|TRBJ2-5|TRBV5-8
TGTGCCAGCACTTATAGAGGGACGGATGGGGAGACCCAGTACTTC
CASTYRGTDGETQYF
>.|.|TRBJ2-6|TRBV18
TGTGCCAGCTCACCCCCGTCCTCTGGGGCCAACGTCCTGACTTTC
CASSPPSSGANVLTF
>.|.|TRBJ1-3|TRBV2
TGTGCCAGCACCAACGGGGGGGCGAGTGGAAACACCATATATTTT
CASTNGGASGNTIYF